This T cell receptor (beta chain) was found in a study of blood T cell repertoires in COVID-19. For the study at large: Samples came from the United States, Italy and Spain, spanning acute and convalescent COVID-19. PBMCs, B-cell-depleted T cells, or T cells were the source of the cDNA or gDNA that made up the material.

As originally analysed: Amplifying reference gene primers gave estimates of nucleated cell counts. The method was immunoSEQ multiplex PCR; TCRdb's version includes in-frame clones alone and lacks a portion of them. D and trimming were read from the DNA, whereas the V and J calls and clone size are those reported in that table. The sample lists around 100,000 clones; about 91% were seen once. The germline gives CDR1 MNHEY, CDR2 SVGAGI. V trimming: 7 bases; J trimming: 2 bases; junction bases outside the gene matches: 4. This CDR3 is built from 13 residues. The sequenced sample consisted of peripheral blood. The receptor comes from a human donor in a cohort sampled during active COVID-19. The V gene is TRBV6-5, the J gene TRBJ1-2; 7 bases align to TRBD1. DNA for the CDR3: TGTGCCAGCAAGGGACAGAAGAACTATGGCTACACCTTC. Its translation is CASKGQKNYGYTF.